Listed here are 20 T cell receptor beta chains from one sample, sequenced in a study of blood T cell repertoires in COVID-19. Sequencing used immunoSEQ multiplex PCR; TCRdb keeps in-frame clones, though not all of them. This table has 130,000 or so clones, about 83% appearing once. The sample taken for sequencing was peripheral blood. These receptors all stem from a human donor in a cohort sampled during active COVID-19.

The chain has TRBV5-1 and TRBJ1-2; no clear D. The germline V gene has CDR1 SGHRS and CDR2 YFSETQ. The CDR3 has 14 amino acids. The V gene lost 0 bases and the J gene lost 4 bases, with 10 bases spanning the gap. The CDR3 region is CASSLVSVVYGYTF. Here the CDR3 DNA reads TGCGCCAGCAGCTTGGTATCCGTCGTCTATGGCTACACCTTC.

This clone has a handful of counts. The same CDR3 can be traced to other DNA sequences in this sample. This sequence joins TRBV10-2 and TRBJ2-7; 7 bases align to TRBD1. The length of the CDR3 is 15 residues. CDR1 and CDR2 from the germline V gene are WSHSY and SAAADI. V lost 5 bases, J lost 5 bases, and 12 bases stayed unmatched. CDR3 sequence: CASSNLGQVDDEQYF. The DNA of the CDR3 is TGCGCCAGCAGTAATCTAGGACAGGTCGACGACGAGCAGTACTTC.

The chain couples TRBV6-5 to TRBJ1-1; D is unclear. This CDR3 is built from 13 residues. The germline V and J ends were trimmed by 8 bases and 4 bases, with 14 bases remaining between them. Germline lookup yields CDR1 MNHEY and CDR2 SVGAGI. In DNA form, the CDR3 reads TGTGCCAGCGAGCCGACCCGGAGCACTGAAGCTTTCTTT. Translating gives CASEPTRSTEAFF.

The V gene is TRBV30, the J gene TRBJ1-1; 7 bases map to TRBD1. The CDR3 extends over 16 amino acids. CDR1 is GTSNPN, CDR2 SVGIG, per germline (reference sequence). The V gene end was trimmed by 1 base and the J gene end by 0 bases; junction bases not matched to a gene: 8. The CDR3 loop reads CAWSANWGQMNTEAFF. CDR3 in DNA: TGTGCCTGGAGTGCGAACTGGGGACAGATGAACACTGAAGCTTTCTTT. Complete variable domain (other parts from reference TRBV30 and TRBJ1-1): SQTIHQWPATLVQPVGSPLSLECTVEGTSNPNLYWYRQAAGRGLQLLFYSVGIGQISSEVPQNLSASRPQDRQFILSSKKLLLSDSGFYLCAWSANWGQMNTEAFFGQGTRLTVV.

The chain carries TRBV28 and TRBJ2-5; 11 nucleotides agree with TRBD1. The CDR3 extends over 17 amino acids. Germline loops: CDR1 MDHEN, CDR2 SYDVKM. J was trimmed by 4 bases and V by 4 bases; bases with no gene match: 11. The CDR3 region is CASSSHLGQGAGETQYF. The CDR3 region has the DNA TGTGCCAGCAGTTCACACCTCGGACAGGGGGCAGGAGAGACCCAGTACTTC.

The genes are TRBV12-3 or TRBV12-4 and TRBJ2-7; D is undetermined. Trimming cost V 4 bases and J 3 bases, with 4 bases left between them. The CDR3 loop spans 11 amino acids. The CDR3 DNA follows: TGTGCCAGCAGTTACAACTACGAGCAGTACTTC. As protein: CASSYNYEQYF.

In this sample, this clone turned up once. This chain uses TRBV29-1 with TRBJ1-4, with D unclear. Germline V gene sequence: CDR1 SQVTM, CDR2 ANQGSEA. V dropped 4 bases and J dropped 7 bases, with 7 bases sitting between them. This CDR3 is 11 amino acids long. CDR3 amino acids: CSVVVSEKLFF. CDR3 bases: TGCAGCGTTGTAGTGTCTGAAAAACTGTTTTTT.

The V call is TRBV15, the J call TRBJ2-1; perhaps TRBD1 as D (6 bases). V lost 1 base, J lost 4 bases, and 11 bases lay in between. The germline V gene encodes CDR1 LNHNV and CDR2 YYDKDF (reference sequence). The CDR3 consists of 15 residues. The CDR3 coding sequence is TGTGCCACCAGCAGAGGGTTGACAGGATACAATGAGCAGTTCTTC. It encodes CATSRGLTGYNEQFF. Combining the CDR3 with reference TRBV15 and TRBJ2-1 gives the whole variable domain DAMVIQNPRYQVTQFGKPVTLSCSQTLNHNVMYWYQQKSSQAPKLLFHYYDKDFNNEADTPDNFQSRRPNTSFCFLDIRSPGLGDTAMYLCATSRGLTGYNEQFFGPGTRLTVL.

The V and J genes are TRBV5-1 and TRBJ2-2; TRBD2 might be the D (6 bases). The CDR3 consists of 16 residues. Germline assignment: CDR1 SGHRS and CDR2 YFSETQ. Trimming cost V 0 bases and J 1 base, with 10 bases left between them. CDR3 sequence (DNA): TGCGCCAGCAGCTTGGTTGGGGGACTGAACACCGGGGAGCTGTTTTTT. Its translation: CASSLVGGLNTGELFF.

This rearrangement joins TRBV6-5 to TRBJ1-6; D might be TRBD1 (5 bases). V lost 8 bases, J lost 9 bases, and 14 bases lay in between. This CDR3 region has 13 residues. Germline CDR1 and CDR2: MNHEY and SVGAGI. The CDR3 is CASGQGIGSPLHF. In DNA, the CDR3 is TGTGCCAGCGGCCAGGGAATTGGTTCACCCCTCCACTTT.

This chain joins TRBV18 and TRBJ1-1; 9 nucleotides align to TRBD1. The CDR3 has 14 amino acids. Germline V gene lookup returns CDR1 KGHSH and CDR2 LQKENI. V was pared by 4 bases and J by 6 bases, with 6 bases of the junction left unmatched. The CDR3 coding sequence is TGTGCCAGCTCACAACAGGGGGCCGGGGCTGAAGCTTTCTTT. Translating it yields CASSQQGAGAEAFF.

The chain combines TRBV25-1 with TRBJ2-5; 9 bases are shared with TRBD2. The length of the CDR3 is 16 residues. Germline trimming cut 6 bases from V and 5 bases from J; bases unmatched to any gene: 13. CDR1 is MGHDK and CDR2 is SYGVNS in the germline V gene. The CDR3 DNA reads as TGTGCCAGCAGACCGGGAATTAGCGGGGGCCATGAGACCCAGTACTTC. This sequence encodes CASRPGISGGHETQYF. Full variable domain (outside the CDR3, taken from reference TRBV25-1 and TRBJ2-5): EADIYQTPRYLVIGTGKKITLECSQTMGHDKMYWYQQDPGMELHLIHYSYGVNSTEKGDLSSESTVSRIRTEHFPLTLESARPSHTSQYLCASRPGISGGHETQYFGPGTRLLVL.

The rearrangement uses TRBV6-5 and TRBJ2-5; 9 bases map to TRBD2. The V gene end was trimmed by 6 bases and the J gene end by 5 bases; junction bases not matched to a gene: 10. There are 15 residues in the CDR3. Germline-derived CDR1 and CDR2 are MNHEY and SVGAGI. CDR3 in amino acids: CASRISGSGGETQYF. The CDR3 DNA follows: TGTGCCAGCAGGATTAGCGGGAGTGGGGGGGAGACCCAGTACTTC.

This clone was seen only a few times. The chain links TRBV6-6 to TRBJ1-5; 7 bases are a match to TRBD1. Looked up from germline, CDR1 is MNHNY and CDR2 is SVGAGI (reference sequence). CDR3 length equals 15 residues. The trim removed 5 bases at V and 2 bases at J, leaving 6 bases unmatched. The CDR3 reads CASSKDRVGNQPQHF. DNA for the CDR3: TGTGCCAGCAGTAAAGACAGGGTTGGCAATCAGCCCCAGCATTTT.

The chain carries TRBV7-9 and TRBJ2-5; 7 bases map to TRBD2. Looked up from germline, CDR1 is SEHNR and CDR2 is FQNEAQ (reference sequence). The CDR3 is 13 residues long. J was trimmed by 5 bases and V by 11 bases; bases with no gene match: 11. The CDR3 spells CARREGLWETQYF. The CDR3 region has the DNA TGTGCCCGAAGGGAGGGATTATGGGAGACCCAGTACTTC.

This clone was recorded a few times. The chain joins TRBV27 to TRBJ2-1; D is perhaps TRBD2 (5 bases). CDR1 is MNHEY and CDR2 is SMNVEV in the germline V gene (reference sequence). This CDR3 has 17 residues. V gave up 2 bases and J gave up 3 bases, with 17 bases separating them. The CDR3 sequence: CASSLRSGSRRYNEQFF. The CDR3 coding sequence is TGTGCCAGCAGTTTACGAAGCGGTAGCCGGCGCTACAATGAGCAGTTCTTC.

The gene calls are TRBV20-1 and TRBJ2-3; 8 bases are a match to TRBD1. Germline V lookup: CDR1 DFQATT, CDR2 SNEGSKA (reference sequence). The CDR3 length is 15 residues. V shed 7 bases and J 4 bases; nucleotides not matched to a gene: 13. The CDR3 region is CSVSSRTGSPDTQYF. The CDR3 nucleotides read TGCAGTGTTAGTTCGCGGACAGGGTCTCCAGATACGCAGTATTTT.

As DNA, the CDR3 is TGTGCCAGCAGTTTTAGGACAGGGGGGGAAAAACTGTTTTTT. This encodes CASSFRTGGEKLFF. This chain joins TRBV6-5 and TRBJ1-4; 10 nucleotides agree with TRBD1. From germline, CDR1 is MNHEY and CDR2 SVGAGI. J gave up 8 bases and V 4 bases, and 4 bases lay outside the gene matches. The CDR3 is made up of 14 amino acids.

The chain uses TRBV5-1 and TRBJ2-5; TRBD1 agrees at 10 bases. Germline CDR1 reads SGHRS; CDR2 reads YFSETQ. V gave up 5 bases and J gave up 5 bases; unmatched junction bases: 9. The CDR3 consists of 15 residues. Here the CDR3 reads CASRTGQGFWETQYF. The CDR3 DNA is TGCGCCAGCAGGACGGGACAGGGGTTTTGGGAGACCCAGTACTTC.

This chain joins TRBV11-3 and TRBJ2-1; D is possibly TRBD1 (5 bases). Germline-derived CDR1 and CDR2 are SGHNT and YENEEA. The CDR3 consists of 14 residues. V was clipped by 8 bases and J by 4 bases, with 15 bases between them. This CDR3 reads CASSPGAAYNEQFF. The CDR3 region has the DNA TGTGCCAGCTCCCCTGGGGCGGCTTACAATGAGCAGTTCTTC.